This passage covers 8 T cell receptor beta chains from one sample sequenced in a study of radiotherapy plus CTLA-4 blockade in lung cancer (dated by TCRdb to the late 2010s). To prepare the library, the immunoSEQ multiplex PCR assay was applied. Sourced from immuneACCESS, this table was stored by TCRdb with only in-frame sequences that have V and J called. A share of the clones is absent; for the studies checked, an unresolved V gene accounts for under half, and the remainder has no known explanation. Across this sample there are about 97,000 clones, with 60% to 75% seen only once. The ten largest make up around 3% of the sample. This material consisted of peripheral blood, taken from a patient treated with radiotherapy plus ipilimumab. The receptor source for this set is a human donor with non-small cell lung cancer who had a partial response to radiotherapy plus ipilimumab. Some clones in this sample may be carry-over from other donors' samples.

This chain's CDR3 is CASSEAPRGGQPQHF. The CDR3 nucleotides read TGTGCCAGCAGTGAAGCGCCCCGGGGAGGACAGCCCCAGCATTTT. The chain links TRBV6-1 to TRBJ1-5; D uncertain. In germline, CDR1 is MNHNS, CDR2 SASEGT. V lost 0 bases and J 7 bases, leaving 13 bases between the germline ends. The CDR3 is 15 amino acids.

This sequence joins TRBV2 and TRBJ2-1, with no clear D. The CDR3 sequence is 11 residues long. Germline V lookup: CDR1 SNHLY, CDR2 FYNNEI. The V gene lost 5 bases and the J gene lost 7 bases, with 6 bases spanning the gap. In nucleotides, the CDR3 is TGTGCCAGCAGTCAAAATAATGAGCAGTTCTTC. This gives the protein CASSQNNEQFF. The full variable domain, in which reference TRBV2 and TRBJ2-1 provide the parts outside the CDR3, is EPEVTQTPSHQVTQMGQEVILRCVPISNHLYFYWYRQILGQKVEFLVSFYNNEISEKSEIFDDQFSVERPDGSNFTLKIRSTKLEDSAMYFCASSQNNEQFFGPGTRLTVL.

V is TRBV19 and J is TRBJ2-2; 9 bases are a match to TRBD1. Germline CDR1 and CDR2: LNHDA and SQIVND (reference sequence). V dropped 7 bases and J dropped 3; count of bases not matched to a gene: 6. This CDR3 has 15 residues. Here the CDR3 reads CASKMDRGYTGELFF. CDR3 DNA: TGTGCCAGTAAAATGGACAGGGGCTACACCGGGGAGCTGTTTTTT. Supplemented by reference TRBV19 and TRBJ2-2, the full variable domain reads DGGITQSPKYLFRKEGQNVTLSCEQNLNHDAMYWYRQDPGQGLRLIYYSQIVNDFQKGDIAEGYSVSREKKESFPLTVTSAQKNPTAFYLCASKMDRGYTGELFFGEGSRLTVL.

V and J are TRBV7-3 and TRBJ2-7; 7 nucleotides line up with TRBD1. The V segment lost 1 base and the J segment 1 base; nucleotides outside the gene matches: 4. This CDR3 contains 15 residues. Germline V gene lookup returns CDR1 SGHTA and CDR2 FQGTGA. The DNA of the CDR3 is TGTGCCAGCAGCTTAATGTCGACAGGGTCCTACGAGCAGTACTTC. Amino acid sequence: CASSLMSTGSYEQYF.

The V and J genes are TRBV29-1 and TRBJ2-7; 7 bases are shared with TRBD2. The CDR3 is 13 amino acids. With 3 bases clipped from V and 3 bases from J, the junction kept 5 bases outside the gene matches. In germline, CDR1 is SQVTM, CDR2 ANQGSEA. The CDR3 nucleotides read TGCAGCGTTGACTCCGGGGGGAGCTACGAGCAGTACTTC. Its translation is CSVDSGGSYEQYF.

V usage is TRBV28 and J usage is TRBJ2-3; 10 bases map to TRBD2. CDR3 length: 15 residues. The J segment lost 10 bases and the V segment lost 5 bases, leaving 12 bases of the junction unmatched. The germline gives CDR1 MDHEN, CDR2 SYDVKM. The CDR3 DNA follows: TGTGCCAGCAGTACTCGGACTAGCGGATCCTCGCCGCAGTATTTT. Residues: CASSTRTSGSSPQYF.

The rearrangement joins TRBV7-2 to TRBJ2-2; 11 bases are a match to TRBD2. Germline-derived CDR1 and CDR2 are SGHTA and FQGNSA. The CDR3 runs to 17 residues. V gave up 4 bases and J gave up 5 bases; unmatched junction bases: 9. This CDR3 reads CASSSTSGGFITGELFF. CDR3 in DNA: TGTGCCAGCAGCTCTACTAGCGGGGGTTTTATAACCGGGGAGCTGTTTTTT.

This sequence joins TRBV19 and TRBJ2-2; no clear D. The CDR3 is made up of 16 amino acids. Germline-derived CDR1 and CDR2 are LNHDA and SQIVND (reference sequence). Trimming took 5 bases from V and 0 from J, leaving 13 bases between them. This chain's CDR3 is CASSPGLATNTGELFF. As DNA, the CDR3 is TGTGCCAGTAGTCCGGGTTTGGCGACGAACACCGGGGAGCTGTTTTTT.